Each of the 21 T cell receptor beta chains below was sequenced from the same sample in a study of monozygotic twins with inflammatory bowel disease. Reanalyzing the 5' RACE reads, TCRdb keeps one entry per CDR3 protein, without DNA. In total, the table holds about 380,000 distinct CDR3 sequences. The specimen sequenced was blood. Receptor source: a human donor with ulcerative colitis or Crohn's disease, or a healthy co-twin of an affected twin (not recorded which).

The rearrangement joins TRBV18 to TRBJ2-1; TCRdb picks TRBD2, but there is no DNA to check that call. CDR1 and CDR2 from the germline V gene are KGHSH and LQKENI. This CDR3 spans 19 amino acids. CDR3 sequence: CASSPPASGGGRSYNEQFF.

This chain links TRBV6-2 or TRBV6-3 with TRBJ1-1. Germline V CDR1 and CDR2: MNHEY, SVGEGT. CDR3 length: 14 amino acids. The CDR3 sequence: CASSYGEVVAEAFF.

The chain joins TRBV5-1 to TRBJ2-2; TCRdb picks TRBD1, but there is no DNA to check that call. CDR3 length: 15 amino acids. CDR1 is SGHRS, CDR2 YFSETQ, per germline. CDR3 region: CASSLQGKVTGVLFF.

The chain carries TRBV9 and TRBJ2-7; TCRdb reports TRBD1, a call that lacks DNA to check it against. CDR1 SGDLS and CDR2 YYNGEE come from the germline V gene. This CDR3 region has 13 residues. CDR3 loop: CASSVGQTYEQYF.

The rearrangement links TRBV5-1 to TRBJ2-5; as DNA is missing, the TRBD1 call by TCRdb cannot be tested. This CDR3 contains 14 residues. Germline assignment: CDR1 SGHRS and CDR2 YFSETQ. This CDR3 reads CASYSGGGQETQYF.

The CDR3: CASSSVMADTQYF. The chain has TRBV5-1 and TRBJ2-3. The length of the CDR3 is 13 residues. The germline V gene encodes CDR1 SGHRS and CDR2 YFSETQ.

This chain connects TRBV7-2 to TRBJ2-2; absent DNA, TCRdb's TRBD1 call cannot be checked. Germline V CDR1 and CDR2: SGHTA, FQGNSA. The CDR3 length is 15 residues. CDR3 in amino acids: CASSWGAGDTGELFF.

The CDR3 here is CASSNAEYSANEKLFF. This chain links TRBV4-3 with TRBJ1-4. This CDR3 is 16 amino acids long. CDR1 LGHNA and CDR2 YSLEER come from the germline V gene.

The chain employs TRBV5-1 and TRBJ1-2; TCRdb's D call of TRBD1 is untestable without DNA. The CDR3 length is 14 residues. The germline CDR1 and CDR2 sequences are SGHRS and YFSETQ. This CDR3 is CASSALQGNYGYTF.

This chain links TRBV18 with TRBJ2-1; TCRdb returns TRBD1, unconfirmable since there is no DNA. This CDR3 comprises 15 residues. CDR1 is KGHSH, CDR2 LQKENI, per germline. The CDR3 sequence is CASYPRGETYNEQFF.

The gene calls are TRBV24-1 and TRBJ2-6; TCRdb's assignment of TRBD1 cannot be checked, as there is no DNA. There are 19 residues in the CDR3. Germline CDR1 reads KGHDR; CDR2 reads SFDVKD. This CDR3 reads CATSAPDRDASSGANVLTF.

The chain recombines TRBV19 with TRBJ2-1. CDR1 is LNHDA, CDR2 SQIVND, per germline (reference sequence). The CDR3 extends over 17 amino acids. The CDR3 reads CASRESRLRSSYNEQFF.

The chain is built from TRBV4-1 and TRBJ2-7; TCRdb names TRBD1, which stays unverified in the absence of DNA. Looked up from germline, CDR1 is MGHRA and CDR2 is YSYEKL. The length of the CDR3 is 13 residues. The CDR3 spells CASSPNRGYEQYF.

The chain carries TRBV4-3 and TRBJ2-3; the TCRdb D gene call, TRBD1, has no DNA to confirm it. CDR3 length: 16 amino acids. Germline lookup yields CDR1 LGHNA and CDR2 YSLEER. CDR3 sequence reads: CASSLQTGTLTDTQYF.

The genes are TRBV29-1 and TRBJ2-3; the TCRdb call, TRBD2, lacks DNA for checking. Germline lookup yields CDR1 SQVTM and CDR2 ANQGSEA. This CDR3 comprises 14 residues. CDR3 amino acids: CSGTLAGGPDTQYF.

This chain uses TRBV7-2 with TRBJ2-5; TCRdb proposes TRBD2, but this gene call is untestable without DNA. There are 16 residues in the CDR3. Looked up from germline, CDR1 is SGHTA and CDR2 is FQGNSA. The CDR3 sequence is CASSLRLAGTRETQYF.

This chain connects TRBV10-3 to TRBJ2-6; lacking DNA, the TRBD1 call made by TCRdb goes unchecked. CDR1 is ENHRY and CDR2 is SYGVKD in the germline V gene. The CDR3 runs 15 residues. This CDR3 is CAISDQGTGANVLTF.

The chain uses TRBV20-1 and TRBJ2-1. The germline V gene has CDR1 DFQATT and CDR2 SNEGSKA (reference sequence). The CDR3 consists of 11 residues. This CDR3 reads CSGLRYNEQFF.

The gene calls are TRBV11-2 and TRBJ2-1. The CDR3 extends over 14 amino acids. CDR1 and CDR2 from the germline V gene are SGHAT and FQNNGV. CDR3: CASRFQITYNEQFF.

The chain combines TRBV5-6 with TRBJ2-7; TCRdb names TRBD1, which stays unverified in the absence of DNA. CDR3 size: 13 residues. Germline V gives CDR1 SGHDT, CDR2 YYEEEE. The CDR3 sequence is CASSIPHGNEQYF.

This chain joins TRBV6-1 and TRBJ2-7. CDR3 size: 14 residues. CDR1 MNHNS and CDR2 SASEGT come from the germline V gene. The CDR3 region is CASSEIGYSYEQYF.